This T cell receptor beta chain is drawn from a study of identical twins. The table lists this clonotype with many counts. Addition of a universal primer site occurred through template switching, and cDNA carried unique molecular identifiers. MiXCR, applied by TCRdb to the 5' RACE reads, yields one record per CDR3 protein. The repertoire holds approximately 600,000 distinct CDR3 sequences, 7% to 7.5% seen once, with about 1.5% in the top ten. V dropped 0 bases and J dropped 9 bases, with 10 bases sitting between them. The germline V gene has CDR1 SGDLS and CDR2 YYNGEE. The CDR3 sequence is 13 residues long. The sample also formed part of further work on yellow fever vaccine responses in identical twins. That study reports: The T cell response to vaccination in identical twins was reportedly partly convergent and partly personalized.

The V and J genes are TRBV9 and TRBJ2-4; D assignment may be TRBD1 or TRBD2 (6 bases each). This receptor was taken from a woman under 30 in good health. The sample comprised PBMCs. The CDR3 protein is CASSVGGGSIQYF. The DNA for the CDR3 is TGTGCCAGCAGCGTAGGAGGGGGGAGCATTCAGTACTTC.